The present TCR beta chain was sequenced within a study of blood T cell repertoires in COVID-19. Germline V CDR1 and CDR2: SGDLS, YYNGEE. This CDR3 is 18 amino acids long. Trimming removed 0 bases from V and 3 bases from J; junction bases left unmatched: 10. Produced via immunoSEQ multiplex PCR; TCRdb's table is partial and in-frame only. The sample contains 300,000 or so clones, roughly 90% of which appear only once. The chain combines TRBV9 with TRBJ1-2; 11 positions agree with TRBD1. This TCR came from a man in his late teens or twenties who had recovered from COVID-19. The sequenced sample was peripheral blood. The CDR3 nucleotides are TGTGCCAGCAGCGTAGCTACCGGACAGGGGGCTCGGGACTATGGCTACACCTTC. Its translation is CASSVATGQGARDYGYTF.